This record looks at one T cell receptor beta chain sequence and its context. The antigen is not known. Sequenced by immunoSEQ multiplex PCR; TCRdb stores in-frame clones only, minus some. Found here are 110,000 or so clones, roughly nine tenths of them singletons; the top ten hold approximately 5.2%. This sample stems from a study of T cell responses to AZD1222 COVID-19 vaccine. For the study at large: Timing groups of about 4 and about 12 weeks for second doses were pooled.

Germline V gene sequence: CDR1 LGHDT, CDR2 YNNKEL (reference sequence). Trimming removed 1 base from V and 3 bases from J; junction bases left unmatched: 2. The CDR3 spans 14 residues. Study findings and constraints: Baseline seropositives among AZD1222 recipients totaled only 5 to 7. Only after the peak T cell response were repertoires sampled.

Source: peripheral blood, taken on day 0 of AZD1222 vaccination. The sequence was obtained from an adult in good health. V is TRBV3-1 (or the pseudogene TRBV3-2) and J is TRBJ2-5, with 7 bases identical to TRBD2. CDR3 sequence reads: CASSQVGGEETQYF. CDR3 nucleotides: TGTGCCAGCAGCCAAGTGGGGGGGGAAGAGACCCAGTACTTC.